The 27 T cell receptor beta chains below all came from one sample that was sequenced in a study of spatial heterogeneity in lung cancer. Time point described: sample taken at primary tumor resection. The input material, whole RNA from tumor, nontumor lung or frozen PBMC, was sequenced unsorted. TCRdb used MiXCR to reprocess the 5' RACE reads, holding one entry per CDR3 protein. Of some 3,000 distinct CDR3 sequences listed, more than 35% were seen once; the top ten hold roughly 76%. The input for sequencing was PBMCs, taken at surgery. The receptors shown here come from a male donor with early-stage non-small cell lung cancer.

The rearrangement links TRBV28 to TRBJ2-5; 8 bases align to TRBD1. The germline V gene encodes CDR1 MDHEN and CDR2 SYDVKM. The CDR3 runs 13 residues. V gave up 6 bases and J gave up 4 bases; unmatched junction bases: 4. CDR3 DNA: TGTGCCAGCAGCGCAGGGGGCAGAGAGACCCAGTACTTC. Translation gives CASSAGGRETQYF.

By share of the sample, this clonotype is medium-sized. V and J are TRBV7-6 and TRBJ2-5, with D possibly TRBD2 on 6 matching bases. Between the trimmed V and J ends, which lost 1 base and 5 bases, there was a span of 17 bases. Germline values: CDR1 SGHVS, CDR2 FNYEAQ. The CDR3 extends over 16 amino acids. The DNA of the CDR3 is TGTGCCAGCAGCTTAGTTTCGGGGACTGTTCCGGAGACCCAGTACTTC. Translating it yields CASSLVSGTVPETQYF. Drawing the rest from reference TRBV7-6 and TRBJ2-5, the complete variable domain is GAGVSQSPRYKVTKRGQDVALRCDPISGHVSLYWYRQALGQGPEFLTYFNYEAQQDKSGLPNDRFSAERPEGSISTLTIQRTEQRDSAMYRCASSLVSGTVPETQYFGPGTRLLVL.

This clonotype is medium-sized. The chain carries TRBV9 and TRBJ2-7; the D gene is possibly TRBD2 (5 bases). Germline-derived CDR1 and CDR2 are SGDLS and YYNGEE. This CDR3 contains 15 residues. The V end was cut by 4 bases, the J end by 0 bases, with 14 bases between. The CDR3 sequence: CASSPQADPSYEQYF. The CDR3 region has the DNA TGTGCCAGCAGCCCTCAAGCGGACCCCTCCTACGAGCAGTACTTC. The variable domain in full, with the rest retrieved from reference TRBV9 and TRBJ2-7, is DSGVTQTPKHLITATGQRVTLRCSPRSGDLSVYWYQQSLDQGLQFLIQYYNGEERAKGNILERFSAQQFPDLHSELNLSSLELGDSALYFCASSPQADPSYEQYFGPGTRLTVT.

CDR3 coding DNA: TGCAGCGTTGTTGACGGGAGGGCCGACTACGAGCAGTACTTC. This gives the protein CSVVDGRADYEQYF. The chain couples TRBV29-1 to TRBJ2-7; 8 bases match TRBD2. The CDR3 runs 14 residues. J gave up 3 bases and V 4 bases, and 8 bases lay outside the gene matches. Germline values: CDR1 SQVTM, CDR2 ANQGSEA.

This clonotype was observed a handful of times. The V and J genes are TRBV20-1 and TRBJ2-1; the D gene is possibly TRBD2 (6 bases). V lost 3 bases, J lost 5 bases, and 23 bases lay in between. The CDR3 runs to 17 residues. CDR1 is DFQATT and CDR2 is SNEGSKA in the germline V gene (reference sequence). CDR3 region: CSASLTLARYSHNEQFF. The CDR3 bases are TGCAGTGCTAGTCTTACCCTAGCGCGATATTCCCACAATGAGCAGTTCTTC.

Judged by abundance, this clonotype is medium-sized. The CDR3 nucleotides read TGTGCCAGCAGCTCGGCAAAGGGCAGGACCACCGGGGAGCTGTTTTTT. The encoded protein is CASSSAKGRTTGELFF. The chain joins TRBV5-4 to TRBJ2-2; D is undetermined. The CDR3 spans 16 residues. Germline V lookup: CDR1 SGHNT, CDR2 YYREEE (reference sequence). V was pared by 3 bases and J by 4 bases, with 16 bases between.

The chain carries TRBV5-5 and TRBJ2-2; no firm D call. The germline gives CDR1 SGHKS, CDR2 YYEKEE (reference sequence). CDR3 size: 15 residues. Trimming shortened V by 4 bases and J by 0 bases, and 10 bases separated the two germline ends. Here the CDR3 reads CASSRLGPNTGELFF. Written as DNA, the CDR3 is TGTGCCAGCAGCCGACTTGGACCGAACACCGGGGAGCTGTTTTTT.

The V gene is TRBV29-1, the J gene TRBJ2-7; no definite D call. The CDR3 is 12 residues long. V lost 4 bases to trimming and J lost 7 bases, with 14 bases between them. Germline V gives CDR1 SQVTM, CDR2 ANQGSEA. The CDR3, as DNA: TGCAGCGTTGGCTCACCGATGGATGAGCAGTACTTC. Translation: CSVGSPMDEQYF.

DNA of the CDR3: TGTGCCAGCAGCTTCGGGGGGACCCCGGTCGAGCAGTACTTC. It specifies CASSFGGTPVEQYF. The J gene is TRBJ2-7, the V gene TRBV11-3; 7 bases line up with TRBD2. This CDR3 contains 14 residues. V trimming: 3 bases; J trimming: 6 bases; junction bases outside the gene matches: 8. CDR1 and CDR2 from the germline V gene are SGHNT and YENEEA. Using reference TRBV11-3 and TRBJ2-7 for the parts outside the CDR3, the full variable domain is EAGVVQSPRYKIIEKKQPVAFWCNPISGHNTLYWYLQNLGQGPELLIRYENEEAVDDSQLPKDRFSAERLKGVDSTLKIQPAELGDSAVYLCASSFGGTPVEQYFGPGTRLTVT.

The genes are TRBV12-3 or TRBV12-4 and TRBJ1-1; perhaps TRBD1 as D (6 bases). This CDR3 has 13 residues. The V and J ends lost 6 bases and 5 bases respectively, with 13 bases between them. CDR3 nucleotides: TGTGCCAGCAGGTTACAGGGTGGAACTGAAGCTTTCTTT. Encoded protein: CASRLQGGTEAFF.

This clonotype was recorded at least ten times. The rearrangement uses TRBV29-1 and TRBJ1-1, with D hard to call. V was trimmed by 4 bases and J by 3 bases, leaving 9 bases between them. CDR3 size: 12 residues. CDR1 SQVTM and CDR2 ANQGSEA come from the germline V gene. The CDR3 DNA reads TGCAGCGTTGTTGAGACCGACACTGAAGCTTTCTTT. This sequence encodes CSVVETDTEAFF.

The genes are TRBV12-5 and TRBJ2-7, with D uncertain. This CDR3 has 11 amino acids. The V gene lost 6 bases and the J gene lost 4 bases, with 7 bases spanning the gap. Germline V gives CDR1 LGHNT, CDR2 FRNRAP. The CDR3 nucleotides read TGTGCTAGTGGCCATAGTTACGAGCAGTACTTC. This translates into CASGHSYEQYF.

The chain is built from TRBV14 and TRBJ2-3; no firm D call. Deletions cut 4 bases from V and 1 base from J, with 12 bases between. Germline lookup yields CDR1 SGHDN and CDR2 FVKESK. This CDR3 is 15 amino acids long. CDR3 bases: TGTGCCAGCAGCCTGGGTGGTCTCCGCACAGATACGCAGTATTTT. Protein product: CASSLGGLRTDTQYF.

The sample holds a few counts of this clonotype. CDR3 nucleotide sequence: TGTGCCAGCTCACTCCATAGCACAGATACGCAGTATTTT. This gives the protein CASSLHSTDTQYF. The chain couples TRBV18 to TRBJ2-3; D remains ambiguous. This CDR3 comprises 13 residues. V was cut by 4 bases and J by 0 bases, with 5 bases left in between. Germline CDR1 and CDR2: KGHSH and LQKENI.

This clonotype showed up just a few times. V is TRBV7-2 and J is TRBJ2-1, with D tentatively TRBD2 (5 bases). There are 15 residues in the CDR3. Trimming shortened V by 1 base and J by 2 bases, and 9 bases separated the two germline ends. Germline V lookup: CDR1 SGHTA, CDR2 FQGNSA. This CDR3 is CASSLGWGAYNEQFF. CDR3 nucleotides: TGTGCCAGCAGCTTAGGATGGGGAGCCTACAATGAGCAGTTCTTC.

V gene TRBV28 combines with J gene TRBJ2-1; 11 nucleotides line up with TRBD1. The CDR3 covers 15 residues. The V gene end was trimmed by 6 bases and the J gene end by 9 bases; junction bases not matched to a gene: 10. Germline V gives CDR1 MDHEN, CDR2 SYDVKM. The CDR3 region has the DNA TGTGCCAGCAGCATAGGGACAGGGGGTATACTTGAGCAGTTCTTC. It encodes CASSIGTGGILEQFF.

The genes are TRBV20-1 and TRBJ2-3, with 14 bases identical to TRBD2. The CDR3 covers 17 residues. Germline-derived CDR1 and CDR2 are DFQATT and SNEGSKA (reference sequence). The V segment lost 5 bases and the J segment 2 bases; nucleotides outside the gene matches: 9. The CDR3 loop reads CSAPGTSGSTFTDTQYF. DNA of the CDR3: TGCAGTGCTCCAGGGACTAGCGGGAGCACGTTCACAGATACGCAGTATTTT.

This rearrangement joins TRBV20-1 to TRBJ2-1, with TRBD2 identical over 9 bases. Germline loops: CDR1 DFQATT, CDR2 SNEGSKA (reference sequence). This CDR3 is 14 amino acids long. Trimming at V came to 4 bases and at J to 4 bases, leaving 5 bases not matched to a gene. CDR3 in DNA: TGCAGTGCTAAAAGCGGGGGGCTTTACAATGAGCAGTTCTTC. Translating it yields CSAKSGGLYNEQFF.

The rearrangement joins TRBV4-2 to TRBJ2-2; D perhaps matches TRBD2 (7 bases). The CDR3 extends over 18 amino acids. Germline V lookup: CDR1 LGHNA, CDR2 YNFKEQ. The V gene lost 1 base and the J gene lost 4 bases, with 19 bases spanning the gap. CDR3 in amino acids: CASSQAMAGAIFTGELFF. Written as DNA, the CDR3 is TGTGCCAGCAGCCAAGCAATGGCGGGGGCGATCTTCACCGGGGAGCTGTTTTTT.

The rearrangement links TRBV3-1 to TRBJ2-3; 9 bases align to TRBD2. The CDR3 is 16 amino acids. Germline V lookup: CDR1 LGHDT, CDR2 YNNKEL (reference sequence). V lost 2 bases to trimming and J lost 5 bases; unmatched junction nucleotides: 8. CDR3 bases: TGTGCCAGCAGCCAAACCTTAGCGGGAGAGGAAGATACGCAGTATTTT. It encodes CASSQTLAGEEDTQYF.

The chain uses TRBV6-4 and TRBJ2-1; D not certain. The V end was cut by 0 bases, the J end by 8 bases, with 8 bases between. Germline V gene data show CDR1 as MRHNA and CDR2 as SNTAGT. The CDR3 is made up of 13 amino acids. The CDR3 coding sequence is TGTGCCAGCAGTGACTCAAGTACCGATGAGCAGTTCTTC. Encoded protein: CASSDSSTDEQFF.

The J gene is TRBJ2-7, the V gene TRBV7-6; TRBD2 matches at 11 bases. The CDR3 has 16 residues. Trimming at V came to 4 bases and at J to 1 base, leaving 6 bases not matched to a gene. CDR1 SGHVS and CDR2 FNYEAQ come from the germline V gene. The CDR3 protein is CASSSAGTSGSYEQYF. The CDR3 coding sequence is TGTGCCAGCAGCTCCGCCGGGACTAGCGGTTCCTACGAGCAGTACTTC.

This sequence joins TRBV6-6 and TRBJ2-3; 9 bases fit TRBD2. The CDR3 length is 16 residues. The ends lost 6 bases at V and 3 bases at J; junction bases unmatched: 10. Germline CDR1 MNHNY, CDR2 SVGAGI (reference sequence). In DNA, the CDR3 is TGTGCCAGCAGCAACATTCGGAGCGGGGGGACAGATACGCAGTATTTT. Amino acid sequence: CASSNIRSGGTDTQYF.

This clonotype ranks as medium-sized (0.01 to 0.1%). The gene calls are TRBV24-1 and TRBJ2-5, with D hard to call. Germline values: CDR1 KGHDR, CDR2 SFDVKD. The CDR3 is 11 amino acids. The V end lost 4 bases, the J end lost 4 bases, and 3 bases lay between the germline ends. This chain's CDR3 is CATSDGETQYF. In DNA form, the CDR3 reads TGTGCCACCAGTGACGGAGAGACCCAGTACTTC.

For the CDR3, the DNA is TGTGCCAGCAGGAGGGGCCCTAGCACAGATACGCAGTATTTT. This gives the protein CASRRGPSTDTQYF. V gene TRBV11-2 combines with J gene TRBJ2-3; the D call may be TRBD1 or TRBD2 (5 bases each). V was pared by 6 bases and J by 0 bases, with 10 bases between. This CDR3 has 14 amino acids. Germline CDR1 is SGHAT and CDR2 is FQNNGV.

The chain joins TRBV11-2 to TRBJ2-5; D is unresolved. Per germline, CDR1 SGHAT and CDR2 FQNNGV. The CDR3 covers 13 residues. The V gene lost 3 bases and the J gene lost 5 bases, with 10 bases spanning the gap. Here the CDR3 DNA reads TGTGCCAGCAGCTTTAGTCCGCTGGAGACCCAGTACTTC. It is translated as CASSFSPLETQYF. The full variable domain, its missing parts supplied by reference TRBV11-2 and TRBJ2-5, is EAGVAQSPRYKIIEKRQSVAFWCNPISGHATLYWYQQILGQGPKLLIQFQNNGVVDDSQLPKDRFSAERLKGVDSTLKIQPAKLEDSAVYLCASSFSPLETQYFGPGTRLLVL.

This clonotype is medium-sized within its sample. V gene TRBV12-3 or TRBV12-4 combines with J gene TRBJ2-3; no definite D call. The V and J ends lost 3 bases and 6 bases respectively, with 13 bases between them. The CDR3 spans 14 residues. The CDR3 sequence is CASSLVYSSDTQYF. The CDR3 DNA follows: TGTGCCAGCAGTTTGGTGTATAGTAGCGATACGCAGTATTTT.